This paragraph covers one T cell receptor (beta chain) sequence. The sample holds a few counts of this clone. The antigen this receptor binds is unknown. Per-nucleotide qualities are absent, and no much larger clonotype sits a single base away. The entry originates in a study of beta chain features in type 1 diabetes (dated by TCRdb to 2016 to 2019). With respect to the entire study: Mean age, gender distribution, total cell number and subset yield did not differ between patients and healthy donors. Whereas all 30 or so donors provided naive and central memory subsets, regulatory and stem cell-like memory subsets were isolated from just 8 patients and roughly eight healthy donors. A total of around 110,000,000 sorted cells were examined across all samples, and a strong correlation was observed between cell number per subset and RNA yield. The study compared the TCRB repertoires of sorted circulating CD4+ T cell subsets in recently diagnosed type 1 diabetes patients with those in matched healthy donors.

Looking up the germline V gene yields CDR1 SGHVS and CDR2 FNYEAQ. The CDR3 sequence holds 13 residues, the cysteine and phenylalanine included. Kept here is only the CDR3 DNA, which spans 39 bases and is read in frame from base 1. Trimming costs V 4 bases and J 11 bases, and their ends lie 15 bases apart. The High Capacity cDNA Reverse Transcription Kit was used to reverse transcribe all of the isolated RNA, meaning that expressed TCRB transcripts were what got sequenced. Naive, central memory and regulatory T cell samples underwent deep immunoSEQ sequencing, averaging around 3.6 million total reads per sample. After sorted cells were lysed in RLT buffer, RNA was extracted with DNase-treated RNeasy Micro or Mini kits, with the choice depending on cell number. Each cell subset was processed on its own to prevent cross-contamination, while patient and healthy donor samples were processed together. Using the immunoSEQ multiplex PCR, TCRB sequences were amplified from cDNA into 87-bp fragments spanning the CDR3 region. Amplicons were sequenced on the Illumina HiSeq platform. On the study's bioinformatics: PCR bias was computationally corrected using synthetic template baselines, reads within Hamming distance 2 were collapsed, and singletons that could not be merged were discarded. Reads were aligned to IMGT to assign V, D and J genes, CDR3 length, and insertions or deletions at six rearrangement sites. Within each subset, clonotype counts were normalized to the number of sorted cells before true diversity and Gini coefficients were calculated with the tcR R package. The overlap coefficient, calculated on TCRB nucleotide sequences, was used to measure repertoire sharing. Out-of-frame TCRB sequences from naive cells were analyzed as a proxy for the pre-selection repertoire. TCRdb re-hosts the immuneACCESS table, in-frame sequences only. Its copies lack some clones; in the studies checked, an unresolved V gene accounts for under half of them, and the cause for the rest is not known. V and J calls and clone size are given by that table; D and trimming were obtained from the DNA. The sample table shows roughly 730,000 clones, and 13% are seen once. The ten biggest clones cover 0.02% to 0.025% of the sample.

Each donor gave one peripheral blood draw, approximately 0.11 L on average, collected into heparinised tubes. Naive, central memory, regulatory and stem cell-like memory CD4+ T cells were sorted on a BD FACSAria II using a panel including CD45RO, CCR7, CD25, CD127, CD95 and CD27. Purity was above 95% for every sorted population. PBMCs were isolated right away by Lymphoprep density gradient centrifugation and were stained directly, without culture. So that batch effects would be minimized, each experiment stained and sorted samples in pairs, pairing one healthy donor with one patient. Overall study results and their limits: The naive, central memory and regulatory TCRB repertoires appeared to resemble one another more closely among patients than among healthy donors. PCR may preferentially amplify shorter templates, but because patient and control samples were amplified and corrected together, any resulting skew would affect both groups equally. Because cDNA was sequenced instead of genomic DNA, highly expressing activated cells could be over-represented, though the groups showed no difference in activation or CD3 levels. HLA sub-analyses involved small numbers of individuals, so any influence of HLA type on TCRB rearrangement remained unresolved. At VDJ recombination sites, patients with type 1 diabetes made fewer insertions and deleted more nucleotides, a pattern implying thymic rearrangement abnormalities. A moderate but significant shortening of TCRB CDR3 length was observed in type 1 diabetes patients in all four CD4+ subsets.

Sequences were obtained from naive CD4+ T cells from blood. In the paper's terms, the cell subset or site label means: true naive CD4+ T cells. The sequence joins TRBV7-6 to TRBJ2-1; the D gene assignment is ambiguous. The TCR comes from a man younger than 35 with type 1 diabetes. The bases are TGTGCCAGCAGCTCGGGCCAAAAGAGTCAGCAGTTCTTC. Translated, this gives CASSSGQKSQQFF.